Following are 26 T cell receptor beta chains from one sample sequenced in a study of blood T cell repertoires in COVID-19. Profiling relied on immunoSEQ multiplex PCR, and the TCRdb table lists in-frame clones only, not all of them. The sample lists around 70,000 clones; about 80% were seen once. What was sequenced was peripheral blood. All receptors come from a man aged 55-75 years with acute or convalescent COVID-19.

V and J are TRBV6-5 and TRBJ1-5; the D is unclear. V dropped 8 bases and J dropped 1 base, with 6 bases sitting between them. CDR3 length: 12 amino acids. Germline V CDR1 and CDR2: MNHEY, SVGAGI. CDR3 sequence: CASGRSNQPQHF. The CDR3 DNA follows: TGTGCCAGCGGGCGAAGCAATCAGCCCCAGCATTTT.

J is TRBJ1-5 and V is TRBV2; D unresolved. CDR1 is SNHLY and CDR2 is FYNNEI in the germline V gene. V shed 6 bases and J shed 2 bases, with 11 bases lying between them. This CDR3 spans 14 amino acids. The CDR3 spells CASSPDGGNQPQHF. The CDR3 DNA reads TGTGCCAGCAGCCCGGACGGGGGCAATCAGCCCCAGCATTTT. Full variable domain (outside the CDR3, taken from reference TRBV2 and TRBJ1-5): EPEVTQTPSHQVTQMGQEVILRCVPISNHLYFYWYRQILGQKVEFLVSFYNNEISEKSEIFDDQFSVERPDGSNFTLKIRSTKLEDSAMYFCASSPDGGNQPQHFGDGTRLSIL.

The chain recombines TRBV19 with TRBJ1-2; 9 bases map to TRBD1. Trimming removed 3 bases from V and 4 bases from J; junction bases left unmatched: 9. The CDR3 contains 16 residues. Looked up from germline, CDR1 is LNHDA and CDR2 is SQIVND (reference sequence). This CDR3 is CASSILGQGTLYGYTF. The CDR3 nucleotides read TGTGCCAGTAGTATTCTTGGACAGGGGACTCTCTATGGCTACACCTTC.

The chain is built from TRBV9 and TRBJ2-6, with a possible D match to TRBD1 (6 bases). The CDR3 runs 16 residues. Germline CDR1 reads SGDLS; CDR2 reads YYNGEE. The V end was cut by 6 bases, the J end by 2 bases, with 15 bases between. The CDR3 nucleotides are TGTGCCAGCACAAAGGGGGTGGGGACTGGGGCCAACGTCCTGACTTTC. Its translation: CASTKGVGTGANVLTF.

V gene TRBV11-2 combines with J gene TRBJ2-3; 10 nucleotides match TRBD2. The CDR3 is 17 residues long. Trimming removed 5 bases from V and 6 bases from J; junction bases left unmatched: 14. Germline-derived CDR1 and CDR2 are SGHAT and FQNNGV. CDR3 nucleotide sequence: TGTGCCAGCAGCCAGAGGCTAGCGGGGGTCAGAGGGGATACGCAGTATTTT. Protein sequence: CASSQRLAGVRGDTQYF.

This clone was seen once. The gene calls are TRBV18 and TRBJ1-6; 8 positions match TRBD1. Losses at the gene ends were 3 bases for V and 4 bases for J; bases not matched to a gene: 2. The germline gives CDR1 KGHSH, CDR2 LQKENI. The CDR3 contains 15 residues. The CDR3 protein is CASSPGTGYNSPLHF. CDR3 coding DNA: TGTGCCAGCTCACCTGGGACAGGTTATAATTCACCCCTCCACTTT.

The chain combines TRBV5-1 with TRBJ2-2; 8 bases align to TRBD2. Germline V gives CDR1 SGHRS, CDR2 YFSETQ. Trimming at V came to 0 bases and at J to 0 bases, leaving 4 bases not matched to a gene. The CDR3 is made up of 17 amino acids. The CDR3 nucleotides are TGCGCCAGCAGCTTGGCCAGCGGGGGAGCGAACACCGGGGAGCTGTTTTTT. Protein: CASSLASGGANTGELFF.

This clone has a handful of counts. The chain combines TRBV6-6 with TRBJ1-5; 12 nucleotides align to TRBD1. The CDR3 totals 16 residues. With 5 bases clipped from V and 6 bases from J, the junction kept 8 bases outside the gene matches. The germline gives CDR1 MNHNY, CDR2 SVGAGI (reference sequence). The CDR3 DNA follows: TGTGCCAGCAGTACTGGGGACAGGGGGCACGGTCAGCCCCAGCATTTT. Residues: CASSTGDRGHGQPQHF.

The CDR3 DNA reads as TGTGCCAGCTCACCAATATCAGGGACTAGCGGGTACAAAGAGACCCAGTACTTC. It encodes CASSPISGTSGYKETQYF. The chain employs TRBV18 and TRBJ2-5; 12 bases are a match to TRBD2. Germline V gene sequence: CDR1 KGHSH, CDR2 LQKENI. This CDR3 region has 18 residues. V lost 2 bases, J lost 3 bases, and 10 bases stayed unmatched.

The chain links TRBV4-3 to TRBJ1-4; 8 bases match TRBD1. There are 18 residues in the CDR3. V lost 1 base to trimming and J lost 0 bases; unmatched junction nucleotides: 7. Germline CDR1 reads LGHNA; CDR2 reads YSLEER. The CDR3 coding sequence is TGCGCCAGCAGCCAAGGCGGGACAGGCTATGCAACTAATGAAAAACTGTTTTTT. It yields the protein CASSQGGTGYATNEKLFF.

The CDR3 here is CASSPNSWGYTF. In DNA form, the CDR3 reads TGTGCCAGTAGTCCCAATAGCTGGGGCTACACCTTC. The chain uses TRBV19 and TRBJ1-2; no reliable D call. Germline CDR1 reads LNHDA; CDR2 reads SQIVND (reference sequence). The ends were cut back, 5 bases at V and 8 bases at J, with 12 bases in the middle. This CDR3 contains 12 residues.

The chain recombines TRBV7-2 with TRBJ2-1; 12 bases are shared with TRBD2. This CDR3 region has 14 residues. The V gene's germline CDR1 is SGHTA and CDR2 FQGNSA. With 6 bases clipped from V and 6 bases from J, the junction kept 3 bases outside the gene matches. The CDR3 protein is CASRPGLAGNEQFF. The CDR3 DNA follows: TGTGCCAGCAGACCGGGACTAGCGGGCAATGAGCAGTTCTTC.

The genes are TRBV4-3 and TRBJ1-4; the match to TRBD1 covers 9 bases. CDR1 LGHNA and CDR2 YSLEER come from the germline V gene. The CDR3 covers 16 residues. V lost 0 bases to trimming and J lost 4 bases; unmatched junction nucleotides: 3. This chain's CDR3 is CASSQEPGQGNEKLFF. CDR3 in DNA: TGCGCCAGCAGCCAAGAGCCGGGACAGGGTAATGAAAAACTGTTTTTT.

The chain joins TRBV6-6 to TRBJ1-1; the D is unclear. CDR1 is MNHNY and CDR2 is SVGAGI in the germline V gene (reference sequence). The V and J ends lost 6 bases and 6 bases respectively, with 11 bases between them. The CDR3 consists of 12 residues. The CDR3 spells CASRHWSPEAFF. The CDR3 DNA follows: TGTGCCAGCAGGCACTGGTCACCTGAAGCTTTCTTT.

V gene TRBV4-1 combines with J gene TRBJ1-1, with a weak D call TRBD1 (5 bases). V lost 0 bases and J 1 base, leaving 9 bases between the germline ends. This CDR3 has 15 residues. Looked up from germline, CDR1 is MGHRA and CDR2 is YSYEKL. This CDR3 reads CASSQDPQGNTEAFF. The CDR3 bases are TGCGCCAGCAGCCAAGATCCCCAGGGGAACACTGAAGCTTTCTTT.

J is TRBJ2-5 and V is TRBV10-3; 11 positions match TRBD2. Germline V CDR1 and CDR2: ENHRY, SYGVKD. The junction had 11 bases not matched to a gene; V was cut back by 6 bases and J by 5 bases. This CDR3 comprises 16 residues. CDR3 coding DNA: TGTGCCATCAGAGCTAGCGGGGGGCGAGCGAGGGAGACCCAGTACTTC. This encodes CAIRASGGRARETQYF.

A few counts support this clone. This chain joins TRBV3-1 (or the pseudogene TRBV3-2) and TRBJ1-1; unclear D gene. The CDR3 consists of 12 residues. Germline loops: CDR1 LGHDT, CDR2 YNNKEL (reference sequence). The V and J ends lost 0 bases and 6 bases respectively, with 5 bases between them. CDR3 DNA: TGTGCCAGCAGCCAAGAACGCGCTGAAGCTTTCTTT. Translation gives CASSQERAEAFF.

The chain combines TRBV5-6 with TRBJ2-1, with D possibly TRBD1 on 6 matching bases. Trimming pared 0 bases from V and 2 bases from J, leaving 12 bases between. The CDR3 covers 16 residues. The germline gives CDR1 SGHDT, CDR2 YYEEEE. In nucleotides, the CDR3 is TGTGCCAGCAGCTTGGTGGCAGGGGCTCCCTACAATGAGCAGTTCTTC. It codes for CASSLVAGAPYNEQFF.

The gene calls are TRBV30 and TRBJ2-2; D remains unclear. Germline V CDR1 and CDR2: GTSNPN, SVGIG (reference sequence). V lost 4 bases, J lost 8 bases, and 8 bases lay in between. This CDR3 comprises 11 residues. As DNA, the CDR3 is TGTGCCTGGAAATTAGAAGGGGAGCTGTTTTTT. It specifies CAWKLEGELFF.

The chain joins TRBV7-8 to TRBJ1-2; tentative D call: TRBD1 (5 bases). Germline values: CDR1 SGHVS, CDR2 FQNEAQ. The CDR3 runs 14 residues. V lost 2 bases and J 4 bases, leaving 11 bases between the germline ends. DNA of the CDR3: TGTGCCAGCAGCTTAAGGGAGGGGCCCTATGGCTACACCTTC. It is translated as CASSLREGPYGYTF.

The V call is TRBV12-3 or TRBV12-4, the J call TRBJ1-1; possible D gene TRBD1, 6 bases. The CDR3 runs to 12 residues. The V end was cut by 8 bases, the J end by 5 bases, with 12 bases between. Here the CDR3 reads CASGGGGTEAFF. DNA of the CDR3: TGTGCCAGCGGGGGAGGGGGAACTGAAGCTTTCTTT.

This sequence joins TRBV19 and TRBJ1-4, with D perhaps TRBD1 (5 bases). The CDR3 contains 15 residues. Germline lookup yields CDR1 LNHDA and CDR2 SQIVND (reference sequence). With 2 bases removed from V and 7 bases from J, the gap between germline ends came to 14 bases. In DNA form, the CDR3 reads TGTGCCAGTAGTATATCGGGGGGTCCGAGTGAAAAACTGTTTTTT. Translation: CASSISGGPSEKLFF.

The chain links TRBV5-1 to TRBJ2-1; D might be TRBD1 (5 bases). Per the germline V gene, CDR1 is SGHRS and CDR2 is YFSETQ. V lost 4 bases to trimming and J lost 5 bases, with 19 bases between them. The CDR3 spans 16 residues. The CDR3 sequence: CASSMGPGQVNNEQFF. Written as DNA, the CDR3 is TGCGCCAGCAGCATGGGCCCAGGGCAGGTCAACAATGAGCAGTTCTTC.

This clone was recorded once. The rearrangement joins TRBV3-1 (or the pseudogene TRBV3-2) to TRBJ2-2; D perhaps matches TRBD2 (5 bases). The germline V gene has CDR1 LGHDT and CDR2 YNNKEL (reference sequence). CDR3 length equals 14 residues. Trimming cost V 1 base and J 6 bases, with 9 bases left between them. This chain's CDR3 is CASSQAGGPGELFF. The CDR3, as DNA: TGTGCCAGCAGCCAAGCCGGAGGCCCCGGGGAGCTGTTTTTT.

This clone came up once. The chain couples TRBV7-9 to TRBJ1-1; 7 bases are a match to TRBD1. CDR3 length: 13 amino acids. J gave up 8 bases and V 3 bases, and 6 bases lay outside the gene matches. Germline loops: CDR1 SEHNR, CDR2 FQNEAQ (reference sequence). CDR3 nucleotides: TGTGCCAGCAGCTTGTGGACAGGAGAGGAAGCTTTCTTT. Amino acid sequence: CASSLWTGEEAFF. Using reference TRBV7-9 and TRBJ1-1 for the parts outside the CDR3, the full variable domain is DTGVSQNPRHKITKRGQNVTFRCDPISEHNRLYWYRQTLGQGPEFLTYFQNEAQLEKSRLLSDRFSAERPKGSFSTLEIQRTEQGDSAMYLCASSLWTGEEAFFGQGTRLTVV.

V and J are TRBV4-1 and TRBJ1-2; D ambiguous. In germline, CDR1 is MGHRA, CDR2 YSYEKL. The CDR3 consists of 14 residues. The germline V and J ends were trimmed by 6 bases and 5 bases, with 16 bases remaining between them. Here the CDR3 reads CASRKTGERYGYTF. The DNA for the CDR3 is TGCGCCAGCAGGAAAACCGGGGAAAGATATGGCTACACCTTC.